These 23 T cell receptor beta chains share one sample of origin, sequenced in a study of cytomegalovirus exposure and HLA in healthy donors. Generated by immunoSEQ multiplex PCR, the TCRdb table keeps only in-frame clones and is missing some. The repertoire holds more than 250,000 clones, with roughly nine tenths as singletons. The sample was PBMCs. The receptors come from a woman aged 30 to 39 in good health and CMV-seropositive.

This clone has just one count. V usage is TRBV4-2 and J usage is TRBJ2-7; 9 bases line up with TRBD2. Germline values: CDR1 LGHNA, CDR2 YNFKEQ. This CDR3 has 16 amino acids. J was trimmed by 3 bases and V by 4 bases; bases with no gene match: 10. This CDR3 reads CASSLLVGSGSYEQYF. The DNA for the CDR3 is TGTGCCAGCAGCCTCCTGGTGGGTAGCGGGAGCTACGAGCAGTACTTC.

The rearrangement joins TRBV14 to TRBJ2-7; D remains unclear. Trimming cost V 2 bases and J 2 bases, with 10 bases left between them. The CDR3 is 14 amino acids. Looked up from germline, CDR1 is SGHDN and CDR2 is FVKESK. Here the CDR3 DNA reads TGTGCCAGCAGCCAAATCTACGGCACCTACGAGCAGTACTTC. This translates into CASSQIYGTYEQYF.

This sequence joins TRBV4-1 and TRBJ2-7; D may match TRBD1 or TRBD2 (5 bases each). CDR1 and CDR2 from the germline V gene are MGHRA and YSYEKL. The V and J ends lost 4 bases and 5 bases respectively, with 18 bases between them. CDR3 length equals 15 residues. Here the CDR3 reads CASSPGTSIWDEQYF. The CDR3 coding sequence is TGCGCCAGCAGCCCAGGGACCTCTATATGGGACGAGCAGTACTTC.

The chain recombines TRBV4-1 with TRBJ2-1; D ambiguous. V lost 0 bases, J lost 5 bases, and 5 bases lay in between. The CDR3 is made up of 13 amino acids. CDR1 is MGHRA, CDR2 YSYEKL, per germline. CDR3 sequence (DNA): TGCGCCAGCAGCCAAGACGCGGACAATGAGCAGTTCTTC. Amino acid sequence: CASSQDADNEQFF.

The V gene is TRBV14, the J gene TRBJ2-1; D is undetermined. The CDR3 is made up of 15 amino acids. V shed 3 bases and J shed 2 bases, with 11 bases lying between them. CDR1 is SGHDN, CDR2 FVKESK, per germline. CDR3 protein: CASSQLARAYNEQFF. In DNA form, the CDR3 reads TGTGCCAGCAGCCAGCTGGCAAGAGCCTACAATGAGCAGTTCTTC. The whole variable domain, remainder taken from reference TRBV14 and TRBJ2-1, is EAGVTQFPSHSVIEKGQTVTLRCDPISGHDNLYWYRRVMGKEIKFLLHFVKESKQDESGMPNNRFLAERTGGTYSTLKVQPAELEDSGVYFCASSQLARAYNEQFFGPGTRLTVL.

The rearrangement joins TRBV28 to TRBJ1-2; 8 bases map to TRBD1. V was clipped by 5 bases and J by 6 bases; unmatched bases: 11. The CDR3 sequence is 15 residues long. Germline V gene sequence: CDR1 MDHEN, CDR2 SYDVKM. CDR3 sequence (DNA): TGTGCCAGCAGTAAAGGGACAGGAGGCCCAAATGGCTACACCTTC. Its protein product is CASSKGTGGPNGYTF.

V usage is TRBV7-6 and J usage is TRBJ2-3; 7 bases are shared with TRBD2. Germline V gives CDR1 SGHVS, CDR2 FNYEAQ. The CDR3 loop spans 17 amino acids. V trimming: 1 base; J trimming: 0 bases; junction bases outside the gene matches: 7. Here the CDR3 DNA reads TGTGCCAGCAGCTTAGGTGGCGGGGGATCTAGCACAGATACGCAGTATTTT. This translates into CASSLGGGGSSTDTQYF.

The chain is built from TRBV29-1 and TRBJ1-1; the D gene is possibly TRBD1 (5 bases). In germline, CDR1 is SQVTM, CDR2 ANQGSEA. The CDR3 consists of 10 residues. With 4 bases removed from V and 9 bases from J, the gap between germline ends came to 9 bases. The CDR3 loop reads CSVVEGKAFF. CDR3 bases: TGCAGCGTTGTTGAGGGGAAAGCTTTCTTT.

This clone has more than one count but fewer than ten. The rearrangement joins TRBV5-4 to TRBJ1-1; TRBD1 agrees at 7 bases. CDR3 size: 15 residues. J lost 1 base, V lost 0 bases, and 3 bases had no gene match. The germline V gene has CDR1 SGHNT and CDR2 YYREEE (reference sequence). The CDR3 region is CASSLGWTGNTEAFF. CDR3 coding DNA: TGTGCCAGCAGCTTGGGGTGGACAGGGAACACTGAAGCTTTCTTT.

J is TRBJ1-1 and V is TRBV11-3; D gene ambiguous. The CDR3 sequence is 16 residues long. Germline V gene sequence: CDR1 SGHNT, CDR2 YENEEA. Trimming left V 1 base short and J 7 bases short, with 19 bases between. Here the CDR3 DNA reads TGTGCCAGCAGCTTAGGAGGTTCGGGCCTCCCCCATGAAGCTTTCTTT. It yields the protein CASSLGGSGLPHEAFF.

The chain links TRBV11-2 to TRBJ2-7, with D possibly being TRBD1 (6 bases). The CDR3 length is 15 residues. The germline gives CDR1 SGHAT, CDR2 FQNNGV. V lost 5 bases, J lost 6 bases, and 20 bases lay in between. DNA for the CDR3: TGTGCCAGCAGCGAACGCCTAGGGGGTAGTGGCGAGCAGTACTTC. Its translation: CASSERLGGSGEQYF. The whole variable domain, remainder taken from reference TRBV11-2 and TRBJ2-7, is EAGVAQSPRYKIIEKRQSVAFWCNPISGHATLYWYQQILGQGPKLLIQFQNNGVVDDSQLPKDRFSAERLKGVDSTLKIQPAKLEDSAVYLCASSERLGGSGEQYFGPGTRLTVT.

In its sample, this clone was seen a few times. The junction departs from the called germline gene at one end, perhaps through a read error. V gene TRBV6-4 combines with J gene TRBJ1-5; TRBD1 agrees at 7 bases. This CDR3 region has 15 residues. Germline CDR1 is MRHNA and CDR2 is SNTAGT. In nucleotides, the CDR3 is TGTGCCAGCGCTAAAACAGGGGACCCCGATCAGACCCAGCATTTT. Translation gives CASAKTGDPDQTQHF.

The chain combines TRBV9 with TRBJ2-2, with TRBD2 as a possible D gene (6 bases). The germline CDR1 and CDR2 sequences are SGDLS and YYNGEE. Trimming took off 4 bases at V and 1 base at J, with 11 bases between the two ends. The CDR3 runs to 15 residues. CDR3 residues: CASSPPGLNTGELFF. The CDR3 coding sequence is TGTGCCAGCAGCCCTCCGGGACTGAACACCGGGGAGCTGTTTTTT. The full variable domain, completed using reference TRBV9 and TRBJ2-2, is DSGVTQTPKHLITATGQRVTLRCSPRSGDLSVYWYQQSLDQGLQFLIQYYNGEERAKGNILERFSAQQFPDLHSELNLSSLELGDSALYFCASSPPGLNTGELFFGEGSRLTVL.

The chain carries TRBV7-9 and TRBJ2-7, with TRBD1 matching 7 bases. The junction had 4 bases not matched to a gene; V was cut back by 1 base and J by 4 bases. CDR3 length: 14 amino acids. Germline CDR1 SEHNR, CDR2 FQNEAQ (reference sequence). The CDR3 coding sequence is TGTGCCAGCAGCTTAGATGGCAGGGGGTACGAGCAGTACTTC. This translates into CASSLDGRGYEQYF.

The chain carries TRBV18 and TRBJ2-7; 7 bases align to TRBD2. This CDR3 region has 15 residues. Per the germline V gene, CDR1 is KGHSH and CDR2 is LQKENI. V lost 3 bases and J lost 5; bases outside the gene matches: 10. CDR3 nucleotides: TGTGCCAGCTCACCTTCTGGGCGGGGGAGTGACGAGCAGTACTTC. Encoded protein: CASSPSGRGSDEQYF.

The CDR3 DNA is TGTGCCAGCAGCCAAGAGACAGGGTTCACTGAAGCTTTCTTT. The encoded protein is CASSQETGFTEAFF. V is TRBV16 and J is TRBJ1-1, with 7 bases that match TRBD1. J lost 4 bases, V lost 2 bases, and 4 bases had no gene match. CDR3 length: 14 residues. Germline V gene data show CDR1 as KGHSY and CDR2 as FQNENV.

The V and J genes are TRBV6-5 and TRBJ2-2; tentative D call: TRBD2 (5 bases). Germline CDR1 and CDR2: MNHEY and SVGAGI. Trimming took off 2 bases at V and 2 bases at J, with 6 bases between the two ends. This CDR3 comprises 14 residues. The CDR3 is CASSYGLNTGELFF. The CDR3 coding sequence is TGTGCCAGCAGTTACGGACTTAACACCGGGGAGCTGTTTTTT.

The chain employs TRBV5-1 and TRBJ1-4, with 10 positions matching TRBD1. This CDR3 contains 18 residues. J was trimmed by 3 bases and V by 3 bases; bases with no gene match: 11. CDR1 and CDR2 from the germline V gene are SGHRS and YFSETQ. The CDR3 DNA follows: TGCGCCAGCAGCTCCAAACATGGACAGGGGGGAGCTAATGAAAAACTGTTTTTT. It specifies CASSSKHGQGGANEKLFF.

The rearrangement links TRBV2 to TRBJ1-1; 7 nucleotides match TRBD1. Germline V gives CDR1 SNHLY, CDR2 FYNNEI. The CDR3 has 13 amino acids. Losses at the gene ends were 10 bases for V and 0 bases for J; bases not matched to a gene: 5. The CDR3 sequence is CATSTGLNTEAFF. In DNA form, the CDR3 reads TGTGCCACCTCGACAGGGTTGAACACTGAAGCTTTCTTT.

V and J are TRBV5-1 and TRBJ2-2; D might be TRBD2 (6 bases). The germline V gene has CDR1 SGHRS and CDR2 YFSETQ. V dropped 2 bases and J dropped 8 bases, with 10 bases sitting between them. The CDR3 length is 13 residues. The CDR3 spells CASSLIGTGELFF. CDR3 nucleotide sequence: TGCGCCAGCAGCTTAATCGGGACTGGGGAGCTGTTTTTT.

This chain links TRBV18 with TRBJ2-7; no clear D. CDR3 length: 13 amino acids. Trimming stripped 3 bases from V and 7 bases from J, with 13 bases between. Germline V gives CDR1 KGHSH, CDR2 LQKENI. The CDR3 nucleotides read TGTGCCAGCTCACCGGAAAGGATGGGGGAGCAGTACTTC. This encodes CASSPERMGEQYF.

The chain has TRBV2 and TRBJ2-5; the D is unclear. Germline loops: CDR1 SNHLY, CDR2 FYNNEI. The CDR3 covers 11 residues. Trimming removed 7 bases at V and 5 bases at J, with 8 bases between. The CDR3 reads CASTLAETQYF. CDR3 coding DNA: TGTGCCAGCACCCTCGCGGAGACCCAGTACTTC. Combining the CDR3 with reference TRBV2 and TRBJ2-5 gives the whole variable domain EPEVTQTPSHQVTQMGQEVILRCVPISNHLYFYWYRQILGQKVEFLVSFYNNEISEKSEIFDDQFSVERPDGSNFTLKIRSTKLEDSAMYFCASTLAETQYFGPGTRLLVL.

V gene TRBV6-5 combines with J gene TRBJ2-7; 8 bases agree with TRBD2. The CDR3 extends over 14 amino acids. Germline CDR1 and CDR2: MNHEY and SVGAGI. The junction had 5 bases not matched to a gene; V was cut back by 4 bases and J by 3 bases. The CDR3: CASSSLADLYEQYF. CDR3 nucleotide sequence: TGTGCCAGCAGTTCACTAGCGGACCTCTACGAGCAGTACTTC.